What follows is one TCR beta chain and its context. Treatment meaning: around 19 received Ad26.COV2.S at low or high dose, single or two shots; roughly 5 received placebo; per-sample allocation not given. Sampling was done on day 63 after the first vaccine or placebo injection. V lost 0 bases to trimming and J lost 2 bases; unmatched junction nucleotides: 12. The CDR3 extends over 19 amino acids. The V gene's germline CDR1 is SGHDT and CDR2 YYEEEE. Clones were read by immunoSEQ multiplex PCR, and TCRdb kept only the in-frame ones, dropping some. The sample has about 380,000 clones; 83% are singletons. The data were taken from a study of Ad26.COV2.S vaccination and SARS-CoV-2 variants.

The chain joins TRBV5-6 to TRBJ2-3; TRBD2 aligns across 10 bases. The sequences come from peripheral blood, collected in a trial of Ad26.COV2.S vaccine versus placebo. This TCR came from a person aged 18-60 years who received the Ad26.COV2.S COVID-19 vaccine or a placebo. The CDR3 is CASSLEGSGGPGFTDTQYF. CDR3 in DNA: TGTGCCAGCAGCTTGGAAGGTAGCGGGGGGCCTGGTTTCACAGATACGCAGTATTTT.